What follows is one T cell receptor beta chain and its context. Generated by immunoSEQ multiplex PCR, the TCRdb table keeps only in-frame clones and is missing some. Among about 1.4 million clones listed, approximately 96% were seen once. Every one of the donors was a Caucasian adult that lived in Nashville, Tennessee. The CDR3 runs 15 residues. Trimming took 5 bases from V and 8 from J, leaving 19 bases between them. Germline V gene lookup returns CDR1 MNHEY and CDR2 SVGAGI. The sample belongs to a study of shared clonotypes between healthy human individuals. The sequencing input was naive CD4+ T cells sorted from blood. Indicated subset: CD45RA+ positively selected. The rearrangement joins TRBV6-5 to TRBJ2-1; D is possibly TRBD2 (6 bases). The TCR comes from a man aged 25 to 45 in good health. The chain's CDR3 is CASSTPGGAGDEQFF. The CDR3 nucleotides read TGTGCCAGCAGTACCCCCGGGGGAGCGGGCGATGAGCAGTTCTTC.